This entry describes one TCR beta chain. This sample was included in a study of blood T cell repertoires in COVID-19. Study context: Italy, Spain and the United States were the sources of the convalescent and acute COVID-19 samples. Sources were T cells, B-cell-depleted T cells, or PBMCs; the material itself was cDNA or gDNA.

Original processing notes: Estimation of nucleated cell counts was performed using reference gene primer amplification. Assay: immunoSEQ multiplex PCR; the TCRdb copy retains only in-frame clones and omits some. That table gives V, J and clone size, and the DNA gave D and trimming. This table holds under 200,000 clones, about 80% found once. The CDR3 is made up of 15 amino acids. J lost 2 bases, V lost 5 bases, and 7 bases had no gene match. Germline V gives CDR1 MNHEY, CDR2 SMNVEV (reference sequence). The clonotype comes from a man in his 60s with acute or convalescent COVID-19. Material for sequencing was peripheral blood. The V call is TRBV27, the J call TRBJ2-5; 8 bases agree with TRBD1. As DNA, the CDR3 is TGTGCCAGCAGTCCTCGGACAGGGATTCAAGAGACCCAGTACTTC. As protein: CASSPRTGIQETQYF.